This entry describes one TCR beta chain. What it binds is not known. Trimming took 2 bases from V and 3 from J, leaving 7 bases between them. CDR3 length equals 13 residues. Germline values: CDR1 MGHDK, CDR2 SYGVNS. TCRdb recomputed calls from the 5' RACE reads with MiXCR, one row per CDR3 protein. Of under 300,000 distinct CDR3 sequences listed, around 16% are singletons. These data belong to a study of T-cell memory formation after mild COVID-19. Overall study findings and caveats: Later expanders leaned CD4+, whereas clones that contracted between day 15 and 85 were balanced CD4/CD8. Most CD4+ clones that shrank were in CM and EM, while CD8+ ones turned up in EMRA.

The clonotype was recovered from a man aged 18 to 29 who had mild COVID-19 (a few samples of this study predate the infection). Cell type and time point are not known. The chain is built from TRBV25-1 and TRBJ1-1; no clear D. The material sequenced was PBMCs or a T cell subset sorted from them (not recorded which). CDR3 amino acids: CASSEGVHTEAFF. The CDR3 DNA follows: TGTGCCAGCAGTGAAGGGGTTCACACTGAAGCTTTCTTT.